This paragraph covers one TCR beta chain sequence. Its specificity is not known. This CDR3 has 15 amino acids. V was pared by 0 bases and J by 6 bases, with 15 bases between. The germline V gene has CDR1 LGHNA and CDR2 YSLEER. This sample's time point: patch test 2, 6 weeks after DPC sensitization. Noted treatment: therapeutic diphenylcyclopropenone sensitization with weekly scalp DPC. Blood was collected ahead of every patch test applied. Sample donors consisted of patients with alopecia, aged 18 to 70 years, who were suitable for DPC. The data were taken from a study of human T cells and chemical hapten exposure. Study-level background: DPC at 0.01% went onto the upper back in patch tests, read at 6 days.

One entry per CDR3 protein results from TCRdb running MiXCR on the RACE reads. Of 350,000 to 400,000 distinct CDR3 sequences in the sample, around 6% were seen once. Study-wide points: Because all patients had alopecia, their immune responses might differ from healthy ones.

This TCR came from a young woman with alopecia areata. Some clones in this sample may be carry-over from other donors' samples. The specimen was whole blood, collected in connection with sensitization to the hapten diphenylcyclopropenone (DPC). The V gene is TRBV4-3, the J gene TRBJ2-7; D gene uncertain. CDR3 protein: CASSQDWANGGEQYF. The DNA of the CDR3 is TGCGCCAGCAGCCAAGATTGGGCAAACGGCGGCGAGCAGTACTTC.